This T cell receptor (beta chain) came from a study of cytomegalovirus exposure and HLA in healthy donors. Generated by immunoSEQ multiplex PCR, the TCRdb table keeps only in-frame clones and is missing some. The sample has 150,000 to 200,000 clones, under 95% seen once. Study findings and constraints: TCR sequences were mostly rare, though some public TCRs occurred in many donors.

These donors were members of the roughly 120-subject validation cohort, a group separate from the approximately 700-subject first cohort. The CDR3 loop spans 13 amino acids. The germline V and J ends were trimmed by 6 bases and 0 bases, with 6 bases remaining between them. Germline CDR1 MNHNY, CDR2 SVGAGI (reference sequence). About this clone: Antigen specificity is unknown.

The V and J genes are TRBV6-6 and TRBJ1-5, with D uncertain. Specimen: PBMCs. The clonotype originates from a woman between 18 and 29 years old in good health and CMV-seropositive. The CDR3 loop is CASRIDSNQPQHF. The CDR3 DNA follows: TGTGCCAGCAGGATAGATAGCAATCAGCCCCAGCATTTT.